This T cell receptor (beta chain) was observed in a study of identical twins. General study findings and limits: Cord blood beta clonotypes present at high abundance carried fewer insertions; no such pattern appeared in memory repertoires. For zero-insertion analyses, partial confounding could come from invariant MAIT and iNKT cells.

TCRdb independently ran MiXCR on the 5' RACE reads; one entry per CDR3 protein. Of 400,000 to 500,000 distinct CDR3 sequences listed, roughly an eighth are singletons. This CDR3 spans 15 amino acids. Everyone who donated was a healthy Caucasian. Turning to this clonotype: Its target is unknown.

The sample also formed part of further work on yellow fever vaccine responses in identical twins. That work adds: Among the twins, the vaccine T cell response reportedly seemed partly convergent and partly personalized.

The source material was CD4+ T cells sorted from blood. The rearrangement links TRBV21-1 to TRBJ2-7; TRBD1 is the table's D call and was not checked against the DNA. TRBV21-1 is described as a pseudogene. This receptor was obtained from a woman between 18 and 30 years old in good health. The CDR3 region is CASSLVRDTSYEQYF. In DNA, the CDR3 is TGTGCCAGCAGCCTTGTACGGGACACCTCTTACGAGCAGTACTTC.